What follows are 8 T cell receptor beta chains derived from one specimen sequenced in a study of CD8 T cells in Susac syndrome. Random hexamers were used to reverse transcribe an amount of about 0.5 to 1 ug RNA. TCRdb passed the immunoSEQ multiplex PCR reads through MiXCR, listing each CDR3 protein once. The sample contains approximately 180,000 distinct CDR3 sequences, about 91% of which appear only once. Sequences were obtained from CD4+ T cells from PBMCs. These receptors were obtained from a human donor with Susac syndrome.

This clonotype was detected only once. The V call is TRBV12-3 or TRBV12-4, the J call TRBJ2-4, with 9 positions matching TRBD1. The CDR3 consists of 15 residues. V lost 6 bases and J lost 0; bases outside the gene matches: 3. The CDR3 here is CASRRQGVAKNIQYF. The CDR3 DNA reads as TGTGCCAGCAGAAGACAGGGGGTAGCCAAAAACATTCAGTACTTC.

The chain couples TRBV7-9 to TRBJ1-4; no clear D. Germline CDR1 and CDR2: SEHNR and FQNEAQ (reference sequence). The length of the CDR3 is 15 residues. The germline V and J ends were trimmed by 5 bases and 4 bases, with 14 bases remaining between them. The CDR3 nucleotides read TGTGCCAGCAGCCTGGAGAGACACCTTAATGAAAAACTGTTTTTT. The encoded protein is CASSLERHLNEKLFF.

The chain has TRBV30 and TRBJ1-2; D possibly corresponds to TRBD1 (6 bases). The CDR3 is 12 amino acids. CDR1 GTSNPN and CDR2 SVGIG come from the germline V gene (reference sequence). V was shortened by 4 bases and J by 6 bases, with 12 bases between the two germline ends. As DNA, the CDR3 is TGTGCCTGGACCTCCGGGACAAATGGCTACACCTTC. Translation gives CAWTSGTNGYTF.

The chain has TRBV19 and TRBJ2-7, with 7 bases identical to TRBD1. The length of the CDR3 is 14 residues. With 5 bases clipped from V and 1 base from J, the junction kept 5 bases outside the gene matches. CDR1 is LNHDA, CDR2 SQIVND, per germline (reference sequence). CDR3 nucleotide sequence: TGTGCCAGTAGTCCCCAGACAGGGTCCTACGAGCAGTACTTC. Its translation is CASSPQTGSYEQYF.

This clonotype was detected a few times. The V call is TRBV24-1, the J call TRBJ2-1; 10 bases are a match to TRBD2. The CDR3 extends over 16 amino acids. The ends lost 4 bases at V and 0 bases at J; junction bases unmatched: 2. Germline V CDR1 and CDR2: KGHDR, SFDVKD. The CDR3 DNA follows: TGTGCCACCAGTGACTCTAGCGGGGGCTCCTACAATGAGCAGTTCTTC. It yields the protein CATSDSSGGSYNEQFF.

The rearrangement joins TRBV5-1 to TRBJ2-7, with unresolved D. The CDR3 runs to 13 residues. With 7 bases removed from V and 2 bases from J, the gap between germline ends came to 13 bases. The germline V gene has CDR1 SGHRS and CDR2 YFSETQ. The CDR3 DNA is TGCGCCAGCGGCACTGAGGCAGCCTACGAGCAGTACTTC. Translated, it gives CASGTEAAYEQYF.

The chain carries TRBV2 and TRBJ1-2, with no clear D. Germline V gene data show CDR1 as SNHLY and CDR2 as FYNNEI. The CDR3 contains 12 residues. Trimming left V 5 bases short and J 13 bases short, with 17 bases between. In nucleotides, the CDR3 is TGTGCCAGCAGTATGAGGTCCACGGACCTCACCTTC. Translating it yields CASSMRSTDLTF.

This chain joins TRBV5-1 and TRBJ2-5; possibly TRBD2 for D (6 bases). V was trimmed by 0 bases and J by 1 base, leaving 13 bases between them. The germline V gene has CDR1 SGHRS and CDR2 YFSETQ. The CDR3 sequence is 16 residues long. The CDR3 sequence is CASSLAGGGIQETQYF. The CDR3 DNA is TGCGCCAGCAGCTTGGCTGGGGGAGGTATCCAAGAGACCCAGTACTTC.